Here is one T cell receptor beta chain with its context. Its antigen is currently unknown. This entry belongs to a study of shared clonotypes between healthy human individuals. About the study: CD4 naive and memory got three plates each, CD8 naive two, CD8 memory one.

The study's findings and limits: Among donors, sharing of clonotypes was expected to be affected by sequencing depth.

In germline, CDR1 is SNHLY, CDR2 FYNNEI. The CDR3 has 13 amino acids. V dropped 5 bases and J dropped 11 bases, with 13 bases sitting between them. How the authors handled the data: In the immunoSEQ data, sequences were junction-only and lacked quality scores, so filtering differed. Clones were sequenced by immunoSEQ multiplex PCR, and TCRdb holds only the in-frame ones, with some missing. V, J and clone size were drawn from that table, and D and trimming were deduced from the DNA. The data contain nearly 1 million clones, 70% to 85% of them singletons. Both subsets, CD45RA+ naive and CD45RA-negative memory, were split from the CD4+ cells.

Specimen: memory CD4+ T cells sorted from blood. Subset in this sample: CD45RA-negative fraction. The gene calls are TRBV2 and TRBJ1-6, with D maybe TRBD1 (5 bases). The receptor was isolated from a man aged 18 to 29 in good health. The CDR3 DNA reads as TGTGCCAGCAGTTTGGGGACTGGGGCACCCCTCCACTTT. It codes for CASSLGTGAPLHF.